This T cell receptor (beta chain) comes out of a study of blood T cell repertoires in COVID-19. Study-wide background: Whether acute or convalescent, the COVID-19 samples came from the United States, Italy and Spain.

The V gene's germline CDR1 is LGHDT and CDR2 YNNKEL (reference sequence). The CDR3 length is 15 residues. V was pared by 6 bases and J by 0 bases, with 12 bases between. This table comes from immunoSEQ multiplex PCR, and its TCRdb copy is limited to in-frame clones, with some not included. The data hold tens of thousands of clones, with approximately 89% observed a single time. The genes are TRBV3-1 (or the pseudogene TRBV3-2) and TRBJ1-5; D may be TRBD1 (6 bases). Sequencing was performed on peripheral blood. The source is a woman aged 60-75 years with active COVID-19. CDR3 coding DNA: TGTGCCAGCAGGGGCAGGGGTTATAGCAATCAGCCCCAGCATTTT. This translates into CASRGRGYSNQPQHF.